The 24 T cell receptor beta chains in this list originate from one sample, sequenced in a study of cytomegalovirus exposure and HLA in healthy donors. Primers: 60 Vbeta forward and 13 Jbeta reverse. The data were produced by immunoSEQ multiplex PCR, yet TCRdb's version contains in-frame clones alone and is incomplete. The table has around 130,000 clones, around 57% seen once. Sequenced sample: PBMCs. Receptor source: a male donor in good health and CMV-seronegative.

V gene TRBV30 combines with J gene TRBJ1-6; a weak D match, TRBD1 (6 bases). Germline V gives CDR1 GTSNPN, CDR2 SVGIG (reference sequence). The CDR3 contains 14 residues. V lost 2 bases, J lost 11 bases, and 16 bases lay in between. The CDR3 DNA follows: TGTGCCTGGAGTCCGGGACATCCTCCGACACCCCTCCACTTT. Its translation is CAWSPGHPPTPLHF.

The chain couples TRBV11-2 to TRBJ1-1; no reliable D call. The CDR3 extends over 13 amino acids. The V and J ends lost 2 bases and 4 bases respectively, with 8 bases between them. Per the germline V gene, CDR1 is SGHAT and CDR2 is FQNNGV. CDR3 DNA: TGTGCCAGCAGCTTACCCAGGTTCACTGAAGCTTTCTTT. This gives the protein CASSLPRFTEAFF.

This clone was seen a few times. CDR3 sequence: CASSLELSAGEQYF. CDR3 bases: TGTGCCAGCAGCTTAGAGTTGTCAGCGGGCGAGCAGTACTTC. The V gene is TRBV7-7, the J gene TRBJ2-7, with D tentatively TRBD2 (6 bases). The CDR3 runs to 14 residues. Germline CDR1 is SSHAT and CDR2 is FNYEAQ (reference sequence). With 1 base removed from V and 6 bases from J, the gap between germline ends came to 13 bases.

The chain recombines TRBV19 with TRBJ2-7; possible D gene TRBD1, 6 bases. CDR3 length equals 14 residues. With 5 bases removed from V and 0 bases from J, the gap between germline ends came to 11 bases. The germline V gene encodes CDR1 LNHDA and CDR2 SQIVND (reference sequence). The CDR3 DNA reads TGTGCCAGTAGTGGGACACAAAGCTCCTACGAGCAGTACTTC. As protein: CASSGTQSSYEQYF.

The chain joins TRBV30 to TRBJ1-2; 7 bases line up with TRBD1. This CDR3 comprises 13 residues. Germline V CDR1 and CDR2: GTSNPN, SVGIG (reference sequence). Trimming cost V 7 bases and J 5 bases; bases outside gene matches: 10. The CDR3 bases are TGTGCCTCAGCGAGGGGGCCGAATTATGGCTACACCTTC. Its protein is CASARGPNYGYTF.

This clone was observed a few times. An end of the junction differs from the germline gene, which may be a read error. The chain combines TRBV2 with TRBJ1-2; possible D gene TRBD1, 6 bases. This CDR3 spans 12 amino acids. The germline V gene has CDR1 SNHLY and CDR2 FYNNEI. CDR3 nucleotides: TGTGCCAGCAGTGAGGGGGCCCATGGCTACCCCTTC. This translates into CASSEGAHGYPF.

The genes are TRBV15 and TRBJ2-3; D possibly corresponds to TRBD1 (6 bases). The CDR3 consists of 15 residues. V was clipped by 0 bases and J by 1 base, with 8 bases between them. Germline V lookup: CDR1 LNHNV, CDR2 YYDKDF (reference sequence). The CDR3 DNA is TGTGCCACCAGCAGAGAAAGGACAGGCACAGATACGCAGTATTTT. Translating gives CATSRERTGTDTQYF.

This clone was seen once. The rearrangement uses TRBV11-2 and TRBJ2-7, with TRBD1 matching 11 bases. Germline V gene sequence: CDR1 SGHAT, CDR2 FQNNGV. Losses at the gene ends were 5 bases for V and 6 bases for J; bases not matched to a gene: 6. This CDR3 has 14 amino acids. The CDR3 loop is CASSLGQGAGEQYF. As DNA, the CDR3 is TGTGCCAGCAGCCTTGGACAGGGGGCGGGCGAGCAGTACTTC.

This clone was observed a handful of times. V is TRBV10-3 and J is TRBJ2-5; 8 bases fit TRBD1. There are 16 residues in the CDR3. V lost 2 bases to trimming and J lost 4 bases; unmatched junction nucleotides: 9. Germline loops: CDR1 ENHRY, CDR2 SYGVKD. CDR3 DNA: TGTGCCATCAGTGAGGGACAGGGACGGGTTCGAGAGACCCAGTACTTC. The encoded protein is CAISEGQGRVRETQYF.

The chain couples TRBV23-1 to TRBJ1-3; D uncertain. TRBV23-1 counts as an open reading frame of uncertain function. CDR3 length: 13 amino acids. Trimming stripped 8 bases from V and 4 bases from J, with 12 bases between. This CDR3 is CASSRPQGNTIYF. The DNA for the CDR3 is TGCGCCAGCTCCCGCCCTCAGGGAAACACCATATATTTT.

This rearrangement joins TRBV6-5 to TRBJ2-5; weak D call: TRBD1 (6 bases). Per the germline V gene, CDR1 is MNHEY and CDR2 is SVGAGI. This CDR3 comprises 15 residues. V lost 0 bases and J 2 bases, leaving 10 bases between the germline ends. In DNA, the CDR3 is TGTGCCAGCAGTTACTCGGCACAGGGACAAGAGACCCAGTACTTC. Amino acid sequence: CASSYSAQGQETQYF.

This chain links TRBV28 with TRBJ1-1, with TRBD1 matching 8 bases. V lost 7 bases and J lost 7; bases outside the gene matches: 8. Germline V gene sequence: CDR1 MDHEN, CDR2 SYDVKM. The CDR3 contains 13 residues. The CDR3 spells CASNLDRGGEAFF. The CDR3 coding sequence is TGTGCCAGCAACTTAGACAGGGGAGGTGAAGCTTTCTTT.

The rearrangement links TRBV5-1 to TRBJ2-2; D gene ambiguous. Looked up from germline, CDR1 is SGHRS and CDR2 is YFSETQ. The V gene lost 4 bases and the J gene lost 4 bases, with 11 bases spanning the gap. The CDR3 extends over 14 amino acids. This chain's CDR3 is CASSLLSRTGELFF. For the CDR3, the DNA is TGCGCCAGCAGCCTCCTGAGCCGCACCGGGGAGCTGTTTTTT.

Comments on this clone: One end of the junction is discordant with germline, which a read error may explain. The CDR3 region is CASSIGLAGAHTGELFF. CDR3 bases: TGTGCCAGCAGCATAGGTCTAGCGGGGGCTCACACCGGGGAGCTGTTTTTT. The rearrangement uses TRBV13 and TRBJ2-2; TRBD2 agrees at 10 bases. There are 17 residues in the CDR3. Per the germline V gene, CDR1 is PRHDT and CDR2 is FYEKMQ (reference sequence).

CDR3 amino acids: CATSRESTSTDTQYF. CDR3 nucleotide sequence: TGTGCCACCAGCAGAGAGAGTACGAGCACAGATACGCAGTATTTT. The chain combines TRBV15 with TRBJ2-3; no clear D gene. Germline CDR1 reads LNHNV; CDR2 reads YYDKDF (reference sequence). This CDR3 has 15 residues. V lost 0 bases and J 0 bases, leaving 7 bases between the germline ends.

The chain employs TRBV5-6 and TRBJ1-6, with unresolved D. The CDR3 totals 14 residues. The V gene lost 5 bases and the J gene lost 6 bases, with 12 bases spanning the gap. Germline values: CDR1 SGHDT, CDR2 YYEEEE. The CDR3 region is CASRLEGGNSPLHF. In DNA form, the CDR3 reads TGTGCCAGCAGGCTGGAGGGTGGTAATTCACCCCTCCACTTT.

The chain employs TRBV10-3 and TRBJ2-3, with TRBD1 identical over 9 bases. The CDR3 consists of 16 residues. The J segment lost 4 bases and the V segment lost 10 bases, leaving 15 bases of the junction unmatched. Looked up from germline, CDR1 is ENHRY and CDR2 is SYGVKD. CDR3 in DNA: TGTGCCACAGGCCCGTTGGGACAGGGTACAGCAGATACGCAGTATTTT. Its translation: CATGPLGQGTADTQYF.

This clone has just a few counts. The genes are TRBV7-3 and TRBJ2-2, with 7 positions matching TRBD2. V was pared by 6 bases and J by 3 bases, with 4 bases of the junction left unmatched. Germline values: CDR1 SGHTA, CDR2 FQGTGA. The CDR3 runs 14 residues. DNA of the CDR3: TGTGCCAGCAGGACTAGCTCGGACACCGGGGAGCTGTTTTTT. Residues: CASRTSSDTGELFF.

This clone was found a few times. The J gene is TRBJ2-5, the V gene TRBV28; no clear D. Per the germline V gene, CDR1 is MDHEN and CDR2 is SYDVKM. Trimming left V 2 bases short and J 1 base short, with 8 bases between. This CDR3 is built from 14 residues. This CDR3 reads CASSLPQIQETQYF. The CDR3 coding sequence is TGTGCCAGCAGTTTACCTCAGATCCAAGAGACCCAGTACTTC.

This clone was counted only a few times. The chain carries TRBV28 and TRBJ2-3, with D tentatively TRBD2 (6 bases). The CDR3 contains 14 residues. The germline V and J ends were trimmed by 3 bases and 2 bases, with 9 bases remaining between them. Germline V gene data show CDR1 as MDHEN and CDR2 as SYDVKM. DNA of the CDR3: TGTGCCAGCAGTTTGCAGGACTACACAGATACGCAGTATTTT. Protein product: CASSLQDYTDTQYF.

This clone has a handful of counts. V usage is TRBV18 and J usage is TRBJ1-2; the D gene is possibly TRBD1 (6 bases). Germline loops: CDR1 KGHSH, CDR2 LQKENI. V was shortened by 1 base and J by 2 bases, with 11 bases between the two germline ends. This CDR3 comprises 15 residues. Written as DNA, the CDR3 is TGTGCCAGCTCACCACTCGCGACAGGAAACTATGGCTACACCTTC. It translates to CASSPLATGNYGYTF.

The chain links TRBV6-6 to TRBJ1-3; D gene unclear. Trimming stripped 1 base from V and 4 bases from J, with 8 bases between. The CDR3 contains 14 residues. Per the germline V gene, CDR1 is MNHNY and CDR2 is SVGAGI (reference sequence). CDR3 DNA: TGTGCCAGCAGTTACTTATCAGAAGGAAACACCATATATTTT. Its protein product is CASSYLSEGNTIYF.

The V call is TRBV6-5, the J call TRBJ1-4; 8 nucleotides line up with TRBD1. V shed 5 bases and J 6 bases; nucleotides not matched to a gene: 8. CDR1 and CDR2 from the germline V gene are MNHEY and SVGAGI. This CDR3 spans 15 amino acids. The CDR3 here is CASSRVPGGDEKLFF. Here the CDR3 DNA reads TGTGCCAGCAGTCGAGTACCAGGGGGCGATGAAAAACTGTTTTTT.

Written as DNA, the CDR3 is TGTGCCAGCAGCGTAGGTAGCGGGGGGGCCTTTTACGAGCAGTACTTC. As protein: CASSVGSGGAFYEQYF. This rearrangement joins TRBV9 to TRBJ2-7; 11 bases align to TRBD2. CDR3 length equals 16 residues. CDR1 and CDR2 (germline): SGDLS, YYNGEE. The trim removed 0 bases at V and 4 bases at J, leaving 6 bases unmatched.